This is a list of T cell receptor beta chains from one sample in a study of CD8+ T cells in alopecia areata. This table comes from immunoSEQ multiplex PCR, and its TCRdb copy is limited to in-frame clones, with some not included. The table lists over 3,500 clones, around two thirds of them singletons, with roughly a fifth in the top ten. Sample: skin. These receptors originate from a human donor in good health. Each CDR3 is given with its conserved first and last residue. D genes are given only for firm matches. Only part of the rows carry a size: once, few, many, or a class if the clone is expanded.

CDR3 length	clone size	J gene	V gene	D gene	CDR3 protein	CDR3 DNA
15	once	TRBJ1-4	TRBV7-9	.	CASSGTPSTNEKLFF	TGTGCCAGCAGCGGGACACCGTCAACTAATGAAAAACTGTTTTTT
16	.	TRBJ2-5	TRBV30	.	CAWYLVVSILQETQYF	TGTGCCTGGTATCTCGTCGTAAGCATACTACAAGAGACCCAGTACTTC
16	.	TRBJ2-1	TRBV11-3	TRBD2	CASPPLPGGGYNEQFF	TGTGCCAGCCCCCCACTCCCTGGCGGGGGATACAATGAGCAGTTCTTC
15	.	TRBJ2-5	TRBV6-1	TRBD2	CASSGLAGGQETQYF	TGTGCCAGCAGTGGACTAGCGGGAGGCCAAGAGACCCAGTACTTC
16	.	TRBJ2-2	TRBV6-6	TRBD1	CASSSGQGAGAGELFF	TGTGCCAGCAGTTCGGGACAGGGAGCGGGCGCCGGGGAGCTGTTTTTT
19	.	TRBJ2-5	TRBV6-1	.	CASSGRERWGGFQEESQYF	TGTGCCAGCAGTGGAAGGGAACGATGGGGAGGTTTCCAAGAAGAGAGCCAGTACTTC
15	.	TRBJ1-3	TRBV6-5	.	CASGLDTLSGNTIYF	TGTGCCAGCGGCCTGGACACGCTCTCTGGAAACACCATATATTTT
16	.	TRBJ2-3	TRBV4-1	TRBD2	CASSQRTSQPTDTQYF	TGTGCCAGCAGCCAAAGGACTAGCCAACCCACAGATACGCAGTATTTT
14	.	TRBJ1-2	TRBV7-9	.	CASSQDQGVYGYTF	TGTGCCAGCAGCCAAGACCAGGGTGTCTATGGCTACACCTTC
11	.	TRBJ2-7	TRBV6-5	.	CASRDGTLEYF	TGTGCCAGCAGAGACGGGACCTTGGAGTACTTC
17	.	TRBJ2-3	TRBV27	TRBD2	CASSPPRTSGITDTQYF	TGTGCCAGCAGTCCCCCTCGGACTAGCGGGATCACAGATACGCAGTATTTT
16	.	TRBJ2-1	TRBV4-2	.	CASSQDLGGSYNEQFF	TGTGCCAGCAGCCAAGATTTAGGGGGCTCCTACAATGAGCAGTTCTTC
13	once	TRBJ1-5	TRBV6-1	.	CARSAGLDQPQHF	TGTGCCCGATCTGCTGGGTTAGATCAGCCCCAGCATTTT
14	.	TRBJ2-7	TRBV5-6	TRBD1	CASTQTGGAYEQYF	TGTGCCAGCACTCAGACAGGGGGCGCCTACGAGCAGTACTTC
15	.	TRBJ1-5	TRBV6-1	TRBD1	CASSGNNRGNQPQHF	TGTGCCAGCAGTGGGAATAACAGGGGGAATCAGCCCCAGCATTTT
14	few	TRBJ1-1	TRBV5-4	TRBD1	CASSENRGTTEAFF	TGTGCCAGCAGCGAAAACAGGGGGACCACTGAAGCTTTCTTT
14	.	TRBJ1-1	TRBV29-1	.	CSVLGPEPGTEAFF	TGCAGCGTCCTGGGGCCAGAACCTGGCACTGAAGCTTTCTTT
14	.	TRBJ1-4	TRBV6-1	.	CASSEPVVNEKLFF	TGTGCCAGCAGTGAACCGGTGGTTAATGAAAAACTGTTTTTT
16	.	TRBJ2-1	TRBV14	.	CASSQGTVLRYNEQFF	TGTGCCAGCAGCCAAGGCACAGTTCTTCGATACAATGAGCAGTTCTTC
17	.	TRBJ2-4	TRBV28	TRBD2	CASSPPYREDGGNIQYF	TGTGCCAGCAGTCCCCCGTATCGGGAGGACGGGGGAAACATTCAGTACTTC
17	.	TRBJ2-3	TRBV15	.	CATSSWDPRGFTDTQYF	TGTGCCACCAGCAGTTGGGACCCTCGGGGGTTCACAGATACGCAGTATTTT
15	.	TRBJ1-5	TRBV18	TRBD1	CASSTGQVTNQPQHF	TGTGCCAGCTCAACGGGACAGGTCACCAATCAGCCCCAGCATTTT
14	.	TRBJ2-7	TRBV6-1	TRBD1	CASSEGTGGYEQYF	TGTGCCAGCAGTGAAGGGACAGGGGGCTACGAGCAGTACTTC
15	.	TRBJ2-2	TRBV5-6	.	CASSLARQPTGELFF	TGTGCCAGCAGCTTGGCGAGACAGCCGACCGGGGAGCTGTTTTTT
15	.	TRBJ2-7	TRBV25-1	.	CASSGSFAGIYEQYF	TGTGCCAGCAGTGGTTCCTTTGCTGGGATCTACGAGCAGTACTTC
15	.	TRBJ1-5	TRBV4-2	TRBD1	CASSQDGQGGQPQHF	TGTGCCAGCAGCCAAGATGGACAGGGTGGACAGCCCCAGCATTTT
15	.	TRBJ1-5	TRBV6-1	.	CASSLRRVRGQPQHF	TGTGCCAGCAGCCTCCGCAGGGTGAGAGGACAGCCCCAGCATTTT
15	.	TRBJ2-3	TRBV6-4	TRBD2	CASSETSGRADTQYF	TGTGCCAGCAGTGAGACTAGCGGGAGGGCAGATACGCAGTATTTT
16	.	TRBJ2-2	TRBV7-2	.	CASSLVSSSGTGELFF	TGTGCCAGCAGCTTAGTCTCCTCTTCCGGGACCGGGGAGCTGTTTTTT
17	.	TRBJ1-6	TRBV18	.	CASSPLGQGKTNSPLHF	TGTGCCAGCTCACCACTGGGTCAGGGAAAGACTAATTCACCCCTCCACTTT
16	.	TRBJ2-2	TRBV27	.	CASSSSNRGHTGELFF	TGTGCCAGCAGTTCCTCCAACCGGGGGCACACCGGGGAGCTGTTTTTT
15	.	TRBJ2-2	TRBV7-7	TRBD2	CASSSVAGGAGELFF	TGTGCCAGCAGCTCCGTAGCGGGAGGGGCCGGGGAGCTGTTTTTT
16	.	TRBJ2-1	TRBV2	TRBD1	CAGSGWGQGENNEQFF	TGTGCCGGCAGTGGGTGGGGACAGGGGGAAAACAATGAGCAGTTCTTC
17	.	TRBJ2-5	TRBV13	TRBD2	CASSLVGLAGVEETQYF	TGTGCCAGCAGCTTAGTGGGGCTAGCGGGAGTAGAAGAGACCCAGTACTTC
15	.	TRBJ2-7	TRBV7-7	TRBD1	CASSRGAGGEYEQYF	TGTGCTAGCAGCCGAGGGGCAGGGGGCGAGTACGAGCAGTACTTC
13	few	TRBJ1-1	TRBV6-5	TRBD1	CASRYQGGTEAFF	TGTGCCAGCAGATATCAGGGGGGCACTGAAGCTTTCTTT
17	.	TRBJ2-5	TRBV5-3	TRBD2	CASGKDRAGGPGETQYF	TGTGCCAGCGGAAAGGACAGAGCGGGAGGGCCCGGAGAGACCCAGTACTTC
12	.	TRBJ1-1	TRBV5-6	.	CASSSGIPEAFF	TGTGCCAGCAGCTCGGGGATCCCTGAAGCTTTCTTT
15	few	TRBJ2-7	TRBV19	TRBD1	CASSGLDRGRYEQYF	TGTGCCAGTAGTGGACTGGACAGGGGGAGATACGAGCAGTACTTC
16	.	TRBJ2-3	TRBV28	TRBD2	CASSHPLLAATDTQYF	TGTGCCAGCAGTCACCCCCTACTAGCGGCGACAGATACGCAGTATTTT
14	few	TRBJ1-2	TRBV28	.	CASSLRILSMGYTF	TGTGCCAGCAGTTTGAGAATACTATCTATGGGCTACACCTTC
14	.	TRBJ2-7	TRBV6-1	.	CASSGSGTSYEQYF	TGTGCCAGCAGTGGATCCGGGACATCGTACGAGCAGTACTTC
13	.	TRBJ2-1	TRBV19	.	CASSIILGDEQFF	TGTGCCAGTAGTATAATTCTAGGCGATGAGCAGTTCTTC
11	.	TRBJ1-5	TRBV6-6	.	CASSSNQPQHF	TGTGCCAGCAGCTCCAATCAGCCCCAGCATTTT
13	.	TRBJ2-2	TRBV5-5	.	CASSLEYTGELFF	TGTGCCAGCAGCTTGGAGTACACCGGGGAGCTGTTTTTT
15	few	TRBJ1-5	TRBV7-8	TRBD1	CASSNPDRANQPQHF	TGTGCCAGCAGCAACCCCGACAGGGCGAATCAGCCCCAGCATTTT
16	.	TRBJ2-1	TRBV25-1	TRBD1	CASSSIGTGKGDEQFF	TGTGCCAGCAGTTCCATCGGGACAGGGAAGGGCGATGAGCAGTTCTTC
16	.	TRBJ2-7	TRBV7-2	TRBD1	CASSLDPGQASYEQYF	TGTGCCAGCAGCTTAGACCCAGGACAGGCCAGCTACGAGCAGTACTTC
14	.	TRBJ1-5	TRBV4-2	.	CASSQRGYNQPQHF	TGTGCCAGCAGCCAAAGGGGGTACAATCAGCCCCAGCATTTT
15	few	TRBJ1-1	TRBV6-6	.	CASSYSGYGSTEAFF	TGTGCCAGCAGTTACTCGGGATATGGGAGCACTGAAGCTTTCTTT
16	.	TRBJ2-1	TRBV5-1	.	CASSLSWGWSYNEQFF	TGCGCCAGCAGCTTGAGTTGGGGGTGGTCCTACAATGAGCAGTTCTTC
16	few	TRBJ2-7	TRBV5-5	TRBD2	CASSLGLADSSYEQYF	TGTGCCAGCAGCTTGGGACTAGCGGATAGCTCCTACGAGCAGTACTTC
15	.	TRBJ1-5	TRBV6-1	TRBD1	CASSGGQGMNQPQHF	TGTGCCAGCAGTGGGGGACAGGGAATGAATCAGCCCCAGCATTTT
15	few	TRBJ2-7	TRBV28	.	CASSPARGVGYEQYF	TGTGCCAGCAGTCCCGCCAGGGGCGTCGGCTACGAGCAGTACTTC